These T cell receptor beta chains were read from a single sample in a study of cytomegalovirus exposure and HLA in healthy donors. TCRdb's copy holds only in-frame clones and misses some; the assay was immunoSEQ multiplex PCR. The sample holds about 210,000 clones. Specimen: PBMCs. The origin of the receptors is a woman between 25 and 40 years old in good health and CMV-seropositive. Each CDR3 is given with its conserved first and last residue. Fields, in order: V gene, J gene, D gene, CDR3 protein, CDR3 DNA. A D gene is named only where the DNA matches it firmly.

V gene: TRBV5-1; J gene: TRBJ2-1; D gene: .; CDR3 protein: CASSELAGGSEQFF; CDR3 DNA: TGCGCCAGCAGCGAACTAGCCGGAGGGAGTGAGCAGTTCTTC
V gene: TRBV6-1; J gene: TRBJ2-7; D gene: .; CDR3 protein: CASSEAPSRRHEQYF; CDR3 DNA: TGTGCCAGCAGTGAAGCGCCGTCTAGACGCCACGAGCAGTACTTC
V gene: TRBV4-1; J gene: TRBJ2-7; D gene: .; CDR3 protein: CASRIRTGNYEQYF; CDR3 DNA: TGCGCCAGCAGGATTAGGACGGGGAACTACGAGCAGTACTTC
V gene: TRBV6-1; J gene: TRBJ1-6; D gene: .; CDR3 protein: CASSETRGFSNSPLHF; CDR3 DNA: TGTGCCAGCAGTGAAACCCGGGGTTTCTCGAATTCACCCCTCCACTTT
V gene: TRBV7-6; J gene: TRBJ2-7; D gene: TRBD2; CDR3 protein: CASSLPTGGQAEQYF; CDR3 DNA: TGTGCCAGCAGCTTACCGACGGGGGGGCAGGCCGAGCAGTACTTC
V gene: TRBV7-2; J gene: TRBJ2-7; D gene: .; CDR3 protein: CASSLYEAAEQYF; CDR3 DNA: TGTGCCAGCAGCTTATACGAGGCCGCCGAGCAGTACTTC
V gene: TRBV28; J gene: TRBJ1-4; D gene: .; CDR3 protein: CASSKGGSDEKLFF; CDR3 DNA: TGTGCCAGTTCGAAGGGAGGGTCGGATGAAAAACTGTTTTTT
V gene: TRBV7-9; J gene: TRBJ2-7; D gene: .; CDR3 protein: CASSPAVELRYEQYF; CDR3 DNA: TGTGCCAGCAGCCCGGCCGTGGAGCTCCGCTACGAGCAGTACTTC
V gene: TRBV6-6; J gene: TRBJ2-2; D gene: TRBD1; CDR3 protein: CASRWAGGAVGGELFF; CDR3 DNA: TGTGCCAGCCGATGGGCAGGGGGCGCAGTAGGCGGGGAGCTGTTTTTT
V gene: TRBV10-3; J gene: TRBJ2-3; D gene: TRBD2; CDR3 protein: CAISESSGRIPDTQYF; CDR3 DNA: TGTGCCATCAGTGAGTCCAGCGGGAGGATCCCAGATACGCAGTATTTT
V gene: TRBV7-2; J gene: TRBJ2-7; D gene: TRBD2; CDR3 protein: CASSFGLAGGSYEQYF; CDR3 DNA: TGTGCCAGCAGCTTTGGTTTAGCGGGGGGCTCCTACGAGCAGTACTTC
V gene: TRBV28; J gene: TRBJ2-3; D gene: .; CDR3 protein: CASNIPGKSTDTQYF; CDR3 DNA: TGTGCCAGCAATATACCAGGGAAGAGCACAGATACGCAGTATTTT
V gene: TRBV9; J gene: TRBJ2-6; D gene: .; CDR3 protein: CASSPSGASFSGANVLTF; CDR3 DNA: TGTGCCAGCAGCCCGTCAGGGGCCTCCTTCTCTGGGGCCAACGTCCTGACTTTC
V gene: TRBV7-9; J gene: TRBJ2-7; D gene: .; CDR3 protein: CASSQQVPYEQYF; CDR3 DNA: TGTGCCAGCAGCCAACAGGTTCCCTACGAGCAGTACTTC
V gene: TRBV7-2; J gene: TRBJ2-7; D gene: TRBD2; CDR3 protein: CASSLGSGFYYEQYF; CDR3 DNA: TGTGCCAGCAGCTTAGGTAGCGGGTTCTACTACGAGCAGTACTTC
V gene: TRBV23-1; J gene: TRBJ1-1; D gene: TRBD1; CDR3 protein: CASSQSPGGPNTEAFF; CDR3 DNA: TGCGCCAGCAGTCAATCGCCAGGGGGGCCAAACACTGAAGCTTTCTTT
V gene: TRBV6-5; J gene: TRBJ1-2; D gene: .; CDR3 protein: CASSYGRNYGYTF; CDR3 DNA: TGTGCCAGCAGTTACGGCAGGAACTATGGCTACACCTTC
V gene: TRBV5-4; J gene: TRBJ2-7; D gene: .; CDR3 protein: CASSTRGVGYEQYF; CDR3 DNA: TGTGCCAGCAGCACCAGGGGGGTGGGCTACGAGCAGTACTTC
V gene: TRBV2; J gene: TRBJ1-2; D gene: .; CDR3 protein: CASSGHWDGYTF; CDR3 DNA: TGTGCCAGCAGCGGACATTGGGATGGCTACACCTTC
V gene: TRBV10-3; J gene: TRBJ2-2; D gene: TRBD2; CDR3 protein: CAISESGLAGGTGSTGELFF; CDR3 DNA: TGTGCCATCAGTGAGTCCGGACTAGCGGGAGGTACCGGCTCCACCGGGGAGCTGTTTTTT
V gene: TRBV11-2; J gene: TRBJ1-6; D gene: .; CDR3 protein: CASSFLSYNSPLHF; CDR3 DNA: TGTGCCAGCAGCTTCCTCTCCTATAATTCACCCCTCCACTTT
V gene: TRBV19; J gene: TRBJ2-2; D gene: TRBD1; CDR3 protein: CATEGRQGQGTGELFF; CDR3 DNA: TGTGCCACCGAGGGGCGACAGGGCCAGGGGACCGGGGAGCTGTTTTTT
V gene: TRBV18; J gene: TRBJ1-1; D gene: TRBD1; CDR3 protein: CASSPRQGMNTEAFF; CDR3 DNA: TGTGCCAGCTCCCCAAGACAGGGAATGAACACTGAAGCTTTCTTT
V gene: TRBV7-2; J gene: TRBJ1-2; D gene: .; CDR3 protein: CASSLATNAGYTF; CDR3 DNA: TGTGCCAGCAGCTTAGCGACAAATGCGGGCTACACCTTC
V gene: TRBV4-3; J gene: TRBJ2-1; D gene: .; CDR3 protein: CASSQARGPNDEQFF; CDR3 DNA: TGCGCCAGCAGCCAAGCAAGAGGTCCAAACGATGAGCAGTTCTTC
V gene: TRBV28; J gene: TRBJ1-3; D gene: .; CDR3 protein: CASSLEGRRDTYNTIYF; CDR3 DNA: TGTGCCAGCAGTTTAGAGGGTAGAAGGGACACCTATAACACCATATATTTT
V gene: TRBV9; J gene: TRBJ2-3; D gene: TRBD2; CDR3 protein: CASSHSGLAGVTDTQYF; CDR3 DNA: TGTGCCAGCAGCCATTCGGGACTAGCGGGTGTCACAGATACGCAGTATTTT
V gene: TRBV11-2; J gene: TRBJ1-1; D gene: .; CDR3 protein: CASSYPGRAEGAEAFF; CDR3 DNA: TGTGCCAGCAGCTACCCAGGAAGAGCCGAAGGGGCTGAAGCTTTCTTT
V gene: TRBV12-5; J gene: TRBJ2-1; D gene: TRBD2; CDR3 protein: CASGVRLAGPYNEQFF; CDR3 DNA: TGTGCTAGTGGTGTAAGACTAGCGGGACCCTACAATGAGCAGTTCTTC
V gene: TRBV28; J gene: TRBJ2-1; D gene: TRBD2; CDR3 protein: CASSGPGLGYNEQFF; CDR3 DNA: TGTGCCAGCAGCGGGCCGGGACTAGGGTACAATGAGCAGTTCTTC
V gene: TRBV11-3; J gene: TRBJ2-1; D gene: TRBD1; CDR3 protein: CASSLGDTGGSNEQFF; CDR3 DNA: TGTGCCAGCAGCTTAGGGGACACAGGGGGCTCAAATGAGCAGTTCTTC
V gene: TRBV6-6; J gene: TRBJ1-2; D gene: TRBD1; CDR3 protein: CASSYDGDRGHGYTF; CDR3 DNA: TGTGCCAGCAGTTACGATGGGGACAGGGGGCATGGCTACACCTTC